This T cell receptor (beta chain) derives from a study of T-cell memory formation after mild COVID-19. About the research overall: TCR clusters were largely donor specific. Regarding the study as a whole: Contracting clones from day 15 to 85 had balanced CD4/CD8; later expanders favoured CD4+.

Points on this clonotype: The antigen is unknown.

TCRdb called the 5' RACE reads again in MiXCR, with one record for every CDR3 protein. Of fewer than 250,000 distinct CDR3 sequences listed, roughly a tenth were seen once; the top ten hold approximately 3%. Sequencing was done on a sample of PBMCs or a T cell subset sorted from them (not recorded which). This TCR was recovered from a man between 18 and 35 years old who had mild COVID-19 (a few samples of this study predate the infection). Cell type and time point are not known.

CDR3 sequence reads: CASSSIWDTQYF. CDR3 in DNA: TGTGCCAGCAGCTCTATTTGGGATACGCAGTATTTT. The chain links TRBV4-2 to TRBJ2-3; D not resolved. Trimming removed 5 bases from V and 6 bases from J, with 9 bases in between. Germline CDR1 is LGHNA and CDR2 is YNFKEQ. The CDR3 covers 12 residues.